These 30 T cell receptor beta chains originate from one sample sequenced in a study of T cell responses to AZD1222 COVID-19 vaccine. This table comes from immunoSEQ multiplex PCR, and its TCRdb copy is limited to in-frame clones, with some not included. In the table there are about 150,000 clones, about 93% of which are singletons. This material consisted of peripheral blood, taken on day 0 of AZD1222 vaccination. These receptors were obtained from an adult in good health.

The CDR3: CASTVEGWYGYTF. Here the CDR3 DNA reads TGTGCCAGCACCGTGGAGGGTTGGTATGGCTACACCTTC. The genes are TRBV6-5 and TRBJ1-2; D gene unclear. CDR1 and CDR2 (germline): MNHEY, SVGAGI. Trimming took off 7 bases at V and 5 bases at J, with 14 bases between the two ends. This CDR3 is built from 13 residues.

The rearrangement joins TRBV7-8 to TRBJ2-2; 7 nucleotides align to TRBD1. The CDR3 is made up of 14 amino acids. Germline values: CDR1 SGHVS, CDR2 FQNEAQ. V was pared by 6 bases and J by 6 bases, with 7 bases of the junction left unmatched. Here the CDR3 reads CASRLTGSAGELFF. The CDR3 DNA sequence: TGTGCCAGCAGACTGACAGGGTCCGCCGGGGAGCTGTTTTTT.

This chain joins TRBV14 and TRBJ2-7; 9 bases are shared with TRBD2. CDR1 SGHDN and CDR2 FVKESK come from the germline V gene. Trimming took 4 bases from V and 10 from J; bases not matched to a gene: 8. This CDR3 is built from 13 residues. The CDR3 DNA reads TGTGCCAGCAGCCCTCCAGTTAGCGGGAGACAGTACTTC. It yields the protein CASSPPVSGRQYF.

V usage is TRBV3-1 (or the pseudogene TRBV3-2) and J usage is TRBJ2-7, with a possible D match to TRBD2 (7 bases). In germline, CDR1 is LGHDT, CDR2 YNNKEL (reference sequence). The CDR3 consists of 15 residues. V was shortened by 1 base and J by 5 bases, with 15 bases between the two germline ends. This CDR3 is CASSQGGGGFNEQYF. The CDR3 bases are TGTGCCAGCAGCCAAGGAGGGGGAGGGTTCAACGAGCAGTACTTC.

The chain recombines TRBV12-5 with TRBJ2-1; TRBD1 is a possible D gene (6 bases). Germline CDR1 is LGHNT and CDR2 is FRNRAP. V dropped 2 bases and J dropped 4 bases, with 30 bases sitting between them. The CDR3 spans 21 residues. This chain's CDR3 is CASGLLTVAGVSNFFYNEQFF. CDR3 in DNA: TGTGCTAGTGGTTTGCTGACCGTTGCAGGGGTGTCCAACTTTTTTTACAATGAGCAGTTCTTC.

The chain has TRBV7-9 and TRBJ1-3, with 9 bases that match TRBD1. V gave up 1 base and J gave up 0 bases; unmatched junction bases: 4. CDR1 and CDR2 from the germline V gene are SEHNR and FQNEAQ (reference sequence). There are 17 residues in the CDR3. This chain's CDR3 is CASSLVRTGVSGNTIYF. The CDR3 coding sequence is TGTGCCAGCAGCTTAGTGCGGACAGGGGTCTCTGGAAACACCATATATTTT.

The rearrangement uses TRBV4-2 and TRBJ2-1, with 13 bases identical to TRBD2. Unmatched junction bases numbered 11, after V lost 1 base and J lost 8 bases. This CDR3 region has 18 residues. Germline V gene lookup returns CDR1 LGHNA and CDR2 YNFKEQ. The CDR3 DNA sequence: TGTGCCAGCAGCCAAGTGGCCCCCACTAGCGGGAGGGCCTATGAGCAGTTCTTC. Protein sequence: CASSQVAPTSGRAYEQFF.

V is TRBV6-6 and J is TRBJ2-3; 7 bases agree with TRBD2. Germline V gene data show CDR1 as MNHNY and CDR2 as SVGAGI (reference sequence). The CDR3 is made up of 17 amino acids. Trimming removed 5 bases from V and 1 base from J; junction bases left unmatched: 12. CDR3 loop: CASSPRNSGLGTDTQYF. CDR3 nucleotides: TGTGCCAGCAGTCCCCGTAATAGCGGGTTGGGCACAGATACGCAGTATTTT.

This rearrangement joins TRBV27 to TRBJ2-7; D gene unclear. The CDR3 loop spans 17 amino acids. Germline V gene data show CDR1 as MNHEY and CDR2 as SMNVEV (reference sequence). V lost 7 bases and J 6 bases, leaving 28 bases between the germline ends. The CDR3 nucleotides read TGTGCCAGCAACGTTAGGAGCAAACCCAACCTACACTGCGAGCAGTACTTC. Translating it yields CASNVRSKPNLHCEQYF.

The chain employs TRBV5-1 and TRBJ2-1; a possible D gene is TRBD1 (6 bases). Germline CDR1 SGHRS, CDR2 YFSETQ. CDR3 length: 15 residues. The ends were cut back, 4 bases at V and 2 bases at J, with 13 bases in the middle. Written as DNA, the CDR3 is TGCGCCAGCAGCCGGGTGGGGGCCACCTACAATGAGCAGTTCTTC. It is translated as CASSRVGATYNEQFF.

V gene TRBV2 combines with J gene TRBJ1-6, with 7 nucleotides matching TRBD1. V was clipped by 5 bases and J by 9 bases; unmatched bases: 7. The length of the CDR3 is 14 residues. The V gene's germline CDR1 is SNHLY and CDR2 FYNNEI. In nucleotides, the CDR3 is TGTGCCAGCAGTTCAGACAGGGCCTCTTCACCCCTCCACTTT. This gives the protein CASSSDRASSPLHF.

V usage is TRBV7-9 and J usage is TRBJ1-5, with D perhaps matching TRBD1 (5 bases). With 4 bases removed from V and 8 bases from J, the gap between germline ends came to 9 bases. Germline V gene lookup returns CDR1 SEHNR and CDR2 FQNEAQ (reference sequence). This CDR3 contains 12 residues. CDR3 coding DNA: TGTGCCAGCAGCTCCGGGGGGGAGCCCCAGCATTTT. It specifies CASSSGGEPQHF. Full variable domain (rest looked up from reference TRBV7-9 and TRBJ1-5): DTGVSQNPRHKITKRGQNVTFRCDPISEHNRLYWYRQTLGQGPEFLTYFQNEAQLEKSRLLSDRFSAERPKGSFSTLEIQRTEQGDSAMYLCASSSGGEPQHFGDGTRLSIL.

The rearrangement uses TRBV7-9 and TRBJ2-7; tentative D call: TRBD1 (6 bases). The length of the CDR3 is 12 residues. Trimming cost V 4 bases and J 6 bases, with 10 bases left between them. Germline assignment: CDR1 SEHNR and CDR2 FQNEAQ (reference sequence). The CDR3 here is CASSSQGREQYF. In DNA form, the CDR3 reads TGTGCCAGCAGCTCACAGGGTCGCGAGCAGTACTTC.

This clone was seen more than once but under ten times. The rearrangement uses TRBV6-5 and TRBJ1-1, with D unclear. Germline V lookup: CDR1 MNHEY, CDR2 SVGAGI. CDR3 size: 13 residues. Trimming took 2 bases from V and 6 from J, leaving 10 bases between them. CDR3 bases: TGTGCCAGCAGTTACAATGGACGGCCTGAAGCTTTCTTT. Translating gives CASSYNGRPEAFF.

This sequence joins TRBV10-3 and TRBJ2-7; 12 bases align to TRBD2. The CDR3 is 15 amino acids. The V gene's germline CDR1 is ENHRY and CDR2 SYGVKD. With 9 bases clipped from V and 2 bases from J, the junction kept 8 bases outside the gene matches. The CDR3 DNA reads as TGTGCCATGAGACGTGGACTAGCGGGAACCTACGAGCAGTACTTC. It translates to CAMRRGLAGTYEQYF.

The chain combines TRBV6-5 with TRBJ2-6; no definite D call. Germline CDR1 and CDR2: MNHEY and SVGAGI. This CDR3 is built from 16 residues. Trimming removed 0 bases at V and 2 bases at J, with 8 bases between. CDR3 sequence: CASSYSWSPGANVLTF. The CDR3 DNA reads TGTGCCAGCAGTTACTCGTGGAGCCCTGGGGCCAACGTCCTGACTTTC.

The chain is built from TRBV30 and TRBJ1-1; TRBD1 aligns across 7 bases. V was clipped by 2 bases and J by 3 bases; unmatched bases: 6. Per germline, CDR1 GTSNPN and CDR2 SVGIG (reference sequence). The CDR3 contains 14 residues. The CDR3 nucleotides read TGTGCCTGGAGTCCCCGACAGGGTTACACTGAAGCTTTCTTT. Its translation is CAWSPRQGYTEAFF.

V and J are TRBV19 and TRBJ1-6; D may be TRBD1 (5 bases). Germline CDR1 and CDR2: LNHDA and SQIVND (reference sequence). V lost 3 bases and J 6 bases, leaving 12 bases between the germline ends. This CDR3 has 15 residues. The CDR3 loop is CASSIGTVFNSPLHF. The CDR3 bases are TGTGCCAGTAGTATCGGGACGGTATTTAATTCACCCCTCCACTTT.

V and J are TRBV20-1 and TRBJ2-7; no definite D call. The germline V and J ends were trimmed by 6 bases and 2 bases, with 8 bases remaining between them. This CDR3 has 11 residues. CDR1 and CDR2 from the germline V gene are DFQATT and SNEGSKA (reference sequence). The CDR3 protein is CSATGPYEQYF. The CDR3 nucleotides are TGCAGTGCCACCGGGCCCTACGAGCAGTACTTC.

The V and J genes are TRBV7-8 and TRBJ2-1; 8 bases align to TRBD2. This CDR3 has 14 residues. Germline CDR1 is SGHVS and CDR2 is FQNEAQ. Trimming at V came to 5 bases and at J to 4 bases, leaving 4 bases not matched to a gene. CDR3 in amino acids: CASSGLAVYNEQFF. Written as DNA, the CDR3 is TGTGCCAGCAGCGGACTAGCAGTTTACAATGAGCAGTTCTTC.

This chain uses TRBV30 with TRBJ2-7, with D hard to call. Germline CDR1 is GTSNPN and CDR2 is SVGIG (reference sequence). The CDR3 consists of 12 residues. V lost 0 bases to trimming and J lost 6 bases, with 9 bases between them. The CDR3 bases are TGTGCCTGGAGTGTACGGTACACCGAGCAGTACTTC. It specifies CAWSVRYTEQYF. Full variable domain (outside the CDR3, taken from reference TRBV30 and TRBJ2-7): SQTIHQWPATLVQPVGSPLSLECTVEGTSNPNLYWYRQAAGRGLQLLFYSVGIGQISSEVPQNLSASRPQDRQFILSSKKLLLSDSGFYLCAWSVRYTEQYFGPGTRLTVT.

This chain joins TRBV15 and TRBJ2-5; D may be TRBD1 (6 bases). V was clipped by 0 bases and J by 5 bases, with 13 bases between them. This CDR3 spans 15 amino acids. Germline V gene data show CDR1 as LNHNV and CDR2 as YYDKDF (reference sequence). Here the CDR3 DNA reads TGTGCCACCAGCAGAGATCAGCAGGGGTCGGAGACCCAGTACTTC. Its protein is CATSRDQQGSETQYF.

The chain recombines TRBV7-9 with TRBJ2-3; weak D call: TRBD2 (6 bases). CDR3 length equals 13 residues. V lost 4 bases and J lost 3, with 8 bases in between. CDR1 SEHNR and CDR2 FQNEAQ come from the germline V gene (reference sequence). The CDR3 nucleotides read TGTGCCAGCAGCTCCCTAGCGACAGATACGCAGTATTTT. It is translated as CASSSLATDTQYF.

The gene calls are TRBV27 and TRBJ2-7; TRBD2 agrees at 10 bases. This CDR3 has 15 residues. Germline assignment: CDR1 MNHEY and CDR2 SMNVEV (reference sequence). V was pared by 7 bases and J by 3 bases, with 9 bases of the junction left unmatched. The CDR3 DNA sequence: TGTGCCAGCATGGCTAGCGGGAGTAAGGGCTACGAGCAGTACTTC. It codes for CASMASGSKGYEQYF.

The chain combines TRBV12-5 with TRBJ2-2, with 7 bases matching TRBD2. This CDR3 region has 15 residues. The V gene's germline CDR1 is LGHNT and CDR2 FRNRAP. Trimming took 1 base from V and 6 from J; bases not matched to a gene: 5. For the CDR3, the DNA is TGTGCTAGTGGTTTGGGACTCAGCGGGGCCGGGGAGCTGTTTTTT. Its protein is CASGLGLSGAGELFF.

The chain links TRBV6-5 to TRBJ1-2, with TRBD1 matching 8 bases. Trimming took 6 bases from V and 5 from J; bases not matched to a gene: 11. Germline CDR1 and CDR2: MNHEY and SVGAGI. The CDR3 has 15 amino acids. CDR3 sequence reads: CASRIDRGRLYGYTF. DNA of the CDR3: TGTGCCAGCAGAATAGACAGGGGTCGTTTATATGGCTACACCTTC.

The chain uses TRBV5-1 and TRBJ2-2; no clear D gene. This CDR3 comprises 14 residues. CDR1 and CDR2 (germline): SGHRS, YFSETQ. Between the trimmed V and J ends, which lost 1 base and 5 bases, there was a span of 9 bases. CDR3: CASSLSRATGELFF. The CDR3 bases are TGCGCCAGCAGCTTGTCTAGGGCTACCGGGGAGCTGTTTTTT.

The chain has TRBV9 and TRBJ2-7, with D possibly being TRBD1 (5 bases). Germline CDR1 reads SGDLS; CDR2 reads YYNGEE. Trimming took 0 bases from V and 4 from J, leaving 14 bases between them. The CDR3 spans 15 residues. The CDR3 DNA sequence: TGTGCCAGCAGCGTAGAAACAGGTGGTGGGTACGAGCAGTACTTC. This translates into CASSVETGGGYEQYF. Full variable domain (missing parts from reference TRBV9 and TRBJ2-7): DSGVTQTPKHLITATGQRVTLRCSPRSGDLSVYWYQQSLDQGLQFLIQYYNGEERAKGNILERFSAQQFPDLHSELNLSSLELGDSALYFCASSVETGGGYEQYFGPGTRLTVT.

This chain links TRBV6-5 with TRBJ1-5; TRBD1 aligns across 11 bases. V was pared by 6 bases and J by 0 bases, with 1 base of the junction left unmatched. Germline V gene data show CDR1 as MNHEY and CDR2 as SVGAGI. The CDR3 sequence is 15 residues long. CDR3 nucleotides: TGTGCCAGCAGCGGACAGGGGGCTAGCAATCAGCCCCAGCATTTT. This sequence encodes CASSGQGASNQPQHF.

The J gene is TRBJ2-7, the V gene TRBV2; D remains ambiguous. V shed 3 bases and J shed 3 bases, with 15 bases lying between them. The CDR3 runs to 15 residues. The V gene's germline CDR1 is SNHLY and CDR2 FYNNEI. Here the CDR3 DNA reads TGTGCCAGCAGTGATTTTGGCACCCTGGACTACGAGCAGTACTTC. As protein: CASSDFGTLDYEQYF.